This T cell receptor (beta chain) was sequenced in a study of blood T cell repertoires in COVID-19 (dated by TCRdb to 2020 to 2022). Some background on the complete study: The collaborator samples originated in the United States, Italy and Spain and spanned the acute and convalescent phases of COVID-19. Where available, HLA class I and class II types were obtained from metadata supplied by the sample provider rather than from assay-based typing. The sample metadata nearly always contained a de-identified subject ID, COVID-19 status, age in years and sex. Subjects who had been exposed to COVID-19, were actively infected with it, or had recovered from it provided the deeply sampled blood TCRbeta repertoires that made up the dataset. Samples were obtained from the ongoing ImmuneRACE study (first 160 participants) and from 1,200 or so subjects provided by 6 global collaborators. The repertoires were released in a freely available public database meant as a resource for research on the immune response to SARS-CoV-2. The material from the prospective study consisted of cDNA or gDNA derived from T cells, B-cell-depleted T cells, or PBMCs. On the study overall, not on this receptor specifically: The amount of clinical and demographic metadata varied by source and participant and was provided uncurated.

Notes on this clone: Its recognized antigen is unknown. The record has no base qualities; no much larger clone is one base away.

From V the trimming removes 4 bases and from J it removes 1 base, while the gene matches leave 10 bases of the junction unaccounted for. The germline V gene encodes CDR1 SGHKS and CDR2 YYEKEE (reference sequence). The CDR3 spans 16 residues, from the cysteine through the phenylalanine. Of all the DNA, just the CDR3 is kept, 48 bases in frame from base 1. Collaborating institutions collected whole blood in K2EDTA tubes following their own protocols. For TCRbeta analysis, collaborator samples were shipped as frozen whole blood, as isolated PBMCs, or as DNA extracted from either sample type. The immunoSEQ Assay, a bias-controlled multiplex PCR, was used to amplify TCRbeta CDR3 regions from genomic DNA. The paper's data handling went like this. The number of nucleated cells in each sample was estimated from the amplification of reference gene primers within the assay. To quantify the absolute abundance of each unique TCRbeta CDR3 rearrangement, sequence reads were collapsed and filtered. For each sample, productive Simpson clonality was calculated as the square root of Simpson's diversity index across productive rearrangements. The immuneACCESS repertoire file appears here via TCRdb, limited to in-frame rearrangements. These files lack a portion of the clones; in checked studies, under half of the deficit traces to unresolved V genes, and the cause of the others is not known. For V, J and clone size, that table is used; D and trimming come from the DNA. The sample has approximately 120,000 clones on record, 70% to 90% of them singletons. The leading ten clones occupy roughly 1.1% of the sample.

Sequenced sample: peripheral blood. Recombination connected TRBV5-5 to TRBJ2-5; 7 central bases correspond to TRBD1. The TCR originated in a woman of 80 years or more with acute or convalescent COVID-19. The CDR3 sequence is CASSQAGGTAQETQYF. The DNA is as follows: TGTGCCAGCAGCCAAGCCGGTGGGACAGCCCAAGAGACCCAGTACTTC. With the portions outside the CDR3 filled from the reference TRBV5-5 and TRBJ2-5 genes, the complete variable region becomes DAGVTQSPTHLIKTRGQQVTLRCSPISGHKSVSWYQQVLGQGPQFIFQYYEKEERGRGNFPDRFSARQFPNYSSELNVNALLLGDSALYLCASSQAGGTAQETQYFGPGTRLLVL.